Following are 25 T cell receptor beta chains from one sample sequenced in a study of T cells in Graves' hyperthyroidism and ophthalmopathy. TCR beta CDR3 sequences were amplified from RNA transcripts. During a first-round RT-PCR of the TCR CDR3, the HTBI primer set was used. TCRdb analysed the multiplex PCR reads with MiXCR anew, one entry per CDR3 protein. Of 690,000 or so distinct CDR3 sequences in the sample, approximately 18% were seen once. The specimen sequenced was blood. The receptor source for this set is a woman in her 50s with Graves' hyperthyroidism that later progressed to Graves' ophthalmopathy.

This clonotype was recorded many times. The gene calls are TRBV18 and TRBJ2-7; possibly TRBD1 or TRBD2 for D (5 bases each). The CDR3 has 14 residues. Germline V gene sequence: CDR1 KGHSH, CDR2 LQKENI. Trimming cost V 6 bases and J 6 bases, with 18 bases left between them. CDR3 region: CASSRGPGRGEQYF. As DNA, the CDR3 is TGTGCCAGCTCCCGAGGGCCAGGGCGCGGCGAGCAGTACTTC.

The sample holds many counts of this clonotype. CDR3 nucleotide sequence: TGTGCCAGCAGCCAAGAGCTGGGGGGGGAACCCCCGACCCAGTACTTC. The encoded protein is CASSQELGGEPPTQYF. V usage is TRBV3-1 and J usage is TRBJ2-5, with 7 bases lining up with TRBD2. Germline V lookup: CDR1 LGHDT, CDR2 YNNKEL (reference sequence). This CDR3 has 16 residues. Unmatched junction bases numbered 11, after V lost 0 bases and J lost 7 bases.

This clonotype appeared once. CDR3 nucleotide sequence: TGCGCCAGCAGCCATGGGGGGGTGTTTGAAGCTTTCTTT. As protein: CASSHGGVFEAFF. V gene TRBV4-1 combines with J gene TRBJ1-1, with D perhaps matching TRBD1 (5 bases). Germline lookup yields CDR1 MGHRA and CDR2 YSYEKL. V was clipped by 3 bases and J by 7 bases, with 12 bases between them. The CDR3 runs 13 residues.

Written as DNA, the CDR3 is TGTGCCAGCAGTTCCCCTCTCCGACAGCCCCAGCATTTT. This encodes CASSSPLRQPQHF. The chain has TRBV13 and TRBJ1-5, with unresolved D. V shed 6 bases and J shed 7 bases, with 13 bases lying between them. The germline V gene has CDR1 PRHDT and CDR2 FYEKMQ (reference sequence). This CDR3 region has 13 residues. The full variable domain, its missing parts supplied by reference TRBV13 and TRBJ1-5, is AAGVIQSPRHLIKEKRETATLKCYPIPRHDTVYWYQQGPGQDPQFLISFYEKMQSDKGSIPDRFSAQQFSDYHSELNMSSLELGDSALYFCASSSPLRQPQHFGDGTRLSIL.

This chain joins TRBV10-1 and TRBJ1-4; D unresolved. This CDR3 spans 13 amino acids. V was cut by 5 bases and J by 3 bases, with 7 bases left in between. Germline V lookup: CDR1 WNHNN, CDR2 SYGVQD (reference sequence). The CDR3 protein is CASSRNANEKLFF. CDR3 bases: TGCGCCAGCAGTCGAAATGCTAATGAAAAACTGTTTTTT.

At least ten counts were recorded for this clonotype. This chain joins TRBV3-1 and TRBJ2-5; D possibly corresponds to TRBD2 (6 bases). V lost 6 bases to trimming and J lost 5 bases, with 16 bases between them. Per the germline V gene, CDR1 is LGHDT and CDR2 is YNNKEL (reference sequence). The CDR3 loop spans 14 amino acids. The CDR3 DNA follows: TGTGCCAGCAGGGAAATAGGGCTAGCGGAGACCCAGTACTTC. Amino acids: CASREIGLAETQYF.

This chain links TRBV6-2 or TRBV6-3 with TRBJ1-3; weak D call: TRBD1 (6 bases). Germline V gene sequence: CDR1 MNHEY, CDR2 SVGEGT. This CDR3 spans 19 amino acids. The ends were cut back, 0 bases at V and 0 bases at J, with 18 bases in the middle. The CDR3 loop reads CASSYSLSSTTGSGNTIYF. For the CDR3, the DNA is TGTGCCAGCAGTTACTCCCTATCCTCGACGACAGGCTCTGGAAACACCATATATTTT.

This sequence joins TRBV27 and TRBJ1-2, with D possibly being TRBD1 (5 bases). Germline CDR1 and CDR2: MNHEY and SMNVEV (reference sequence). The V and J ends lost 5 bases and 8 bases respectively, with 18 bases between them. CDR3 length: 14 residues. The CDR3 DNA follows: TGTGCCAGCAGTCCCCAACCAGGGTCCTGGGGCTACACCTTC. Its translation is CASSPQPGSWGYTF.

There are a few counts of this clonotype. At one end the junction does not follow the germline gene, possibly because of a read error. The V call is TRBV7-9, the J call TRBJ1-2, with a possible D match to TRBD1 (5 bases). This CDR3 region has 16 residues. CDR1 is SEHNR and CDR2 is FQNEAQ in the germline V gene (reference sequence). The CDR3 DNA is TGTGCCAGCAGACGCGAGGGGTTCAACTATAACTATGGCTGCACCTTC. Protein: CASRREGFNYNYGCTF.

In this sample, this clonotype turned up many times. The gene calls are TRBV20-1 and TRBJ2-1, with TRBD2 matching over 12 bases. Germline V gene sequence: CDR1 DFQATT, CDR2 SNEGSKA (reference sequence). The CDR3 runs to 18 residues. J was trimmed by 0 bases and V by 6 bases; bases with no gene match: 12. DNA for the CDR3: TGCAGTGCCGGTCGCCTAGCGGGGGGGATGAGCTCCTACAATGAGCAGTTCTTC. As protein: CSAGRLAGGMSSYNEQFF.

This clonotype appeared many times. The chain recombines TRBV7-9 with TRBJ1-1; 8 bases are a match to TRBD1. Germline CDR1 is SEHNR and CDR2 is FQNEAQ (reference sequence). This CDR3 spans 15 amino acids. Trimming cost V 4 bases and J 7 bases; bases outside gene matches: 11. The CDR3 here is CASSSPQGGNGEAFF. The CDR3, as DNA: TGTGCCAGCAGCTCTCCACAGGGGGGAAATGGTGAAGCTTTCTTT.

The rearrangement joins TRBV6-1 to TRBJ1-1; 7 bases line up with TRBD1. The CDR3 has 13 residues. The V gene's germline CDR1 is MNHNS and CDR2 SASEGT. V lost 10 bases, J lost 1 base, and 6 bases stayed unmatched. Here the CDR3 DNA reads TGTGCCACCTCGACAGGGTGGAACACTGAAGCTTTCTTT. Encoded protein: CATSTGWNTEAFF.

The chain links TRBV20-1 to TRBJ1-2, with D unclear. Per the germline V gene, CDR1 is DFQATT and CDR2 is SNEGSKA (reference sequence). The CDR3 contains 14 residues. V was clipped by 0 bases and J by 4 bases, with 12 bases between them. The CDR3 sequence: CSARDEAVVYGYTF. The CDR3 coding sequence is TGCAGTGCTAGAGATGAGGCAGTAGTCTATGGCTACACCTTC.

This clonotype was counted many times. This CDR3 reads CASSYPLLDRGNQPQHF. Written as DNA, the CDR3 is TGTGCCAGCAGTTACCCGCTTCTGGACAGGGGCAATCAGCCCCAGCATTTT. The gene calls are TRBV6-2 or TRBV6-3 and TRBJ1-5, with TRBD1 matching 8 bases. The V gene's germline CDR1 is MNHEY and CDR2 SVGEGT. The V segment lost 2 bases and the J segment 2 bases; nucleotides outside the gene matches: 8. CDR3 length: 17 residues.

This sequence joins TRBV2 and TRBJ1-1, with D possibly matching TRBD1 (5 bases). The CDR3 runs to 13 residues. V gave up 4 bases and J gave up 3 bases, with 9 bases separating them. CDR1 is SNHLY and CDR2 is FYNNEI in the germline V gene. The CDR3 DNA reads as TGTGCCAGCAGTGGACAGAGTTACACTGAAGCTTTCTTT. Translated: CASSGQSYTEAFF.

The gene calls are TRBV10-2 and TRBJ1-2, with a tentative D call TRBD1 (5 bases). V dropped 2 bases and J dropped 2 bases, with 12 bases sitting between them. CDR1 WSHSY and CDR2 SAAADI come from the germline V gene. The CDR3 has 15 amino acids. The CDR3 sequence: CASSEEAGMNYGYTF. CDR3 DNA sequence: TGCGCCAGCAGTGAGGAGGCAGGGATGAACTATGGCTACACCTTC.

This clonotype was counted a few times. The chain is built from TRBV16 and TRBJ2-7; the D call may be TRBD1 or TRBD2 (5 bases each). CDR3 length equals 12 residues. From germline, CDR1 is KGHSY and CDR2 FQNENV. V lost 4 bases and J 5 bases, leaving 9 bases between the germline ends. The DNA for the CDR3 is TGTGCCAGCAGCCTGAGGGACCACGAGCAGTACTTC. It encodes CASSLRDHEQYF.

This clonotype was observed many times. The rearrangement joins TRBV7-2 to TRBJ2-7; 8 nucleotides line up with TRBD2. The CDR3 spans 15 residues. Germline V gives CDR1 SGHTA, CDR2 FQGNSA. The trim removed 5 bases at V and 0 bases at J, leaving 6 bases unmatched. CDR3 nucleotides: TGTGCCAGCAGCGTTTACCGGGAGGGCTCCTACGAGCAGTACTTC. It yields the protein CASSVYREGSYEQYF.

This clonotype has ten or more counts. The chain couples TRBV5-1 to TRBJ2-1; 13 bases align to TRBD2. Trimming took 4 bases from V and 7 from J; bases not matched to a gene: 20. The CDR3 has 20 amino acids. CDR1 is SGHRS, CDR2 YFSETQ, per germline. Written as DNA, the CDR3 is TGCGCCAGCAGCCCACTTCACCCCGGAACTAGCGGGGGGGCTCTGAATGAGCAGTTCTTC. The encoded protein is CASSPLHPGTSGGALNEQFF.

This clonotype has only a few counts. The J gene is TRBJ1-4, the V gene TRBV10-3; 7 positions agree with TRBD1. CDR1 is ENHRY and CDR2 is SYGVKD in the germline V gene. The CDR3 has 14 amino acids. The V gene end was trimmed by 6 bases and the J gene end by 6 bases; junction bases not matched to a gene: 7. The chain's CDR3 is CAISPGGAYEKLFF. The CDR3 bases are TGTGCCATCAGCCCAGGGGGGGCCTATGAAAAACTGTTTTTT.

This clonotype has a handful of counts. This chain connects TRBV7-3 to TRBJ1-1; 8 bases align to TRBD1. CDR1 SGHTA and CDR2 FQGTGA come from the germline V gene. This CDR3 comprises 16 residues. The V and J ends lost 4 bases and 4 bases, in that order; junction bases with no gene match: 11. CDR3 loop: CASSSLPGQGFTEAFF. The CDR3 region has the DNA TGTGCCAGCAGCTCCCTGCCAGGACAGGGTTTCACTGAAGCTTTCTTT.

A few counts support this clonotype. CDR3 sequence: CASSQFGTDQETQYF. DNA of the CDR3: TGTGCCAGCAGTCAATTTGGGACAGACCAAGAGACCCAGTACTTC. The chain is built from TRBV27 and TRBJ2-5; 7 bases agree with TRBD1. The CDR3 length is 15 residues. Germline CDR1 and CDR2: MNHEY and SMNVEV (reference sequence). The V and J ends lost 5 bases and 0 bases, in that order; junction bases with no gene match: 6.

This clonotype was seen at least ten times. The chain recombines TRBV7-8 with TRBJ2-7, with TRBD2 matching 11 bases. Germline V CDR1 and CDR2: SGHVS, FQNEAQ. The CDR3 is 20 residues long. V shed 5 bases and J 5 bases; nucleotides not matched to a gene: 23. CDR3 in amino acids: CASSPWGLAGGFGGYHEQYF. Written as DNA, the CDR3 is TGTGCCAGCAGCCCCTGGGGGCTAGCGGGGGGTTTCGGGGGCTACCACGAGCAGTACTTC.

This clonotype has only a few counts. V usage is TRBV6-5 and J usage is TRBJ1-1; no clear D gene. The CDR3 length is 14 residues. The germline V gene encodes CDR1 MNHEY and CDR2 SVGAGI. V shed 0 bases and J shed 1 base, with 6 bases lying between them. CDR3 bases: TGTGCCAGCAGTTACTCGAAGGGGAACACTGAAGCTTTCTTT. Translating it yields CASSYSKGNTEAFF.

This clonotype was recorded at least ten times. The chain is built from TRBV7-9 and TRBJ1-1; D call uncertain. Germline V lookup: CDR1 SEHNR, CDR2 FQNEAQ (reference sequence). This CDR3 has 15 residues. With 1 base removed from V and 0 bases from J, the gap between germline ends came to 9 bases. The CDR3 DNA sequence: TGTGCCAGCAGCTTAGTTGGCACAATGAACACTGAAGCTTTCTTT. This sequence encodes CASSLVGTMNTEAFF.